This T cell receptor (beta chain) stems from a study of blood T cell repertoires in COVID-19. As for the study in general: Italy, Spain and the United States were the sources of the convalescent and acute COVID-19 samples. Sources were T cells, B-cell-depleted T cells, or PBMCs; the material itself was cDNA or gDNA.

CDR3 length: 15 residues. V lost 7 bases, J lost 5 bases, and 20 bases lay in between. The germline gives CDR1 SGHAT, CDR2 FQNNGV. Data came from immunoSEQ multiplex PCR; TCRdb stores just in-frame clones and leaves some out. Of under 350,000 clones in the sample, under 90% were seen once. The sample was peripheral blood. This sequence was found in a woman between 50 and 59 years old who had recovered from COVID-19. The rearrangement links TRBV11-2 to TRBJ1-2; D may be TRBD1 (5 bases). The CDR3 nucleotides read TGTGCCAGCACCAAAACTGGGGGGACCAAATATGGCTACACCTTC. Amino acid sequence: CASTKTGGTKYGYTF.